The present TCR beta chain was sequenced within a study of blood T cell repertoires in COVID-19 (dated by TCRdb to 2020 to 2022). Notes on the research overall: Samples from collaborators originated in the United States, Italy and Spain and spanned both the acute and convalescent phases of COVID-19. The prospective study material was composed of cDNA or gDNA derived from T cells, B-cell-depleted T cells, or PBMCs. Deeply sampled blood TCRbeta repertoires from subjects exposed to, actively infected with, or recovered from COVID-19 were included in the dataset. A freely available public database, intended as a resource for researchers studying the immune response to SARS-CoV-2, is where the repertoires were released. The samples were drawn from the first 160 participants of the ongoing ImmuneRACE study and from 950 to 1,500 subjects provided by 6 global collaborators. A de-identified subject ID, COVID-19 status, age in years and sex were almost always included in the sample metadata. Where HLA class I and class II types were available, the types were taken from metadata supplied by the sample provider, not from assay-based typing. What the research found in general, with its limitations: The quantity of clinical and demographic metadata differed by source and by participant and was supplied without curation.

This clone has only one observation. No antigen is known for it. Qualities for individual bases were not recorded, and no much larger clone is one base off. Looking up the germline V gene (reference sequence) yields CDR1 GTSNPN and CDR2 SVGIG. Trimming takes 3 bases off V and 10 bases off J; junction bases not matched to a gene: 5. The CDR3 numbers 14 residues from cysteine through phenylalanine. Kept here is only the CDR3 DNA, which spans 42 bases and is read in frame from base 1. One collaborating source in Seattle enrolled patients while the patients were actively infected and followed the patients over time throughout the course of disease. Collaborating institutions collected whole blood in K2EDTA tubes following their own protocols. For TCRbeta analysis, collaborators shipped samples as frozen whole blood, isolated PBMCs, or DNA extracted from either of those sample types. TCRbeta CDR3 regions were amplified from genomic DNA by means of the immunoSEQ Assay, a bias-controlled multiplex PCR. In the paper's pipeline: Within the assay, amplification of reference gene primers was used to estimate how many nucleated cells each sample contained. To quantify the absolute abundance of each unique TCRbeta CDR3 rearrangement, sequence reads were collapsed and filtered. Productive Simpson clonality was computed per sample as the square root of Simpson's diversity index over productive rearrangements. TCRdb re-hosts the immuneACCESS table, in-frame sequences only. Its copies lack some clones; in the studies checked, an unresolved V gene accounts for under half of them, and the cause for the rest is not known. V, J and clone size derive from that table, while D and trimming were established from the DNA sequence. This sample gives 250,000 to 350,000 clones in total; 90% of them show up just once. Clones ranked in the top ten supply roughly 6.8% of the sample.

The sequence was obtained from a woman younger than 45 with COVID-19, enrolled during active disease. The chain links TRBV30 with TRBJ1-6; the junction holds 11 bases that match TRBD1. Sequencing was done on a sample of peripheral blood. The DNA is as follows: TGTGCCTGGAGCCAGGGACAGGGGGGATCACCCCTCCACTTT. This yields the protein CAWSQGQGGSPLHF. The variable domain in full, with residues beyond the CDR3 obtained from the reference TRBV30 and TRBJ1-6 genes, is SQTIHQWPATLVQPVGSPLSLECTVEGTSNPNLYWYRQAAGRGLQLLFYSVGIGQISSEVPQNLSASRPQDRQFILSSKKLLLSDSGFYLCAWSQGQGGSPLHFGNGTRLTVT.